The next 19 T cell receptor delta chains were all read from a single sample in a study of human gamma delta and Vdelta1 T cells. TCRdb used CATT to re-call clones from the PCR reads. The data show 6,000 to 6,500 delta-chain clones, over 9% seen once. The sample comprised naive CD27+ Vdelta1 gamma-delta T cells from blood. These TCRs come from a human donor in good health.

This clone has a handful of counts. This may be a read error, as it is one base from a much larger clone. Other DNA sequences of this sample code for an identical CDR3. The chain uses TRDV1 and TRDJ1, with 9 positions matching TRDD2. Germline CDR1 TSWWSYY, CDR2 QGS. The CDR3 loop spans 22 amino acids. The CDR3 DNA sequence: TGTGCTCTTGGGGCCCGGCCTTCCTACGTGGGGACTACACTCACATTTGCAAATAAACTCATCTTC. It is translated as CALGARPSYVGTTLTFANKLIF.

By sample fraction, this clone is medium-sized (0.01 to 0.1%). A much bigger clone sits one base away, suggesting this may be a read error. J is TRDJ1 and V is TRDV1; 7 nucleotides line up with TRDD2. The junction had 12 bases not matched to a gene; V was cut back by 1 base and J by 4 bases. Per the germline V gene, CDR1 is TSWWSYY and CDR2 is QGS. The CDR3 has 17 amino acids. CDR3 nucleotides: TGTGCTCTTGGGGAACAGGCCTTCCTTCGGACTAGCGATAAACTCATCTTT. Translating gives CALGEQAFLRTSDKLIF.

This clone occurred a few times. A much larger clone differs from this one at a single base, so this may be a read error. V and J are TRDV1 and TRDJ1; 7 bases are shared with TRDD3. The CDR3 is 30 residues long. Germline CDR1 TSWWSYY, CDR2 QGS. The CDR3 loop reads CALGEYPPLTSRNYWGNSAYRYTDTDELIF. The CDR3 DNA reads as TGTGCTCTTGGGGAATATCCCCCGTTAACTTCCCGCAATTACTGGGGCAATTCCGCGTATCGGTACACCGACACCGATGAACTCATCTTT.

The genes are TRDV1 and TRDJ1; 10 nucleotides match TRDD3. Germline-derived CDR1 and CDR2 are TSWWSYY and QGS. The CDR3 loop spans 22 amino acids. With 5 bases clipped from V and 0 bases from J, the junction kept 24 bases outside the gene matches. The CDR3 spells CALGSRGSFPNHWGMNTDKLIF. The CDR3 DNA sequence: TGTGCTCTTGGGTCTCGTGGGTCTTTTCCGAACCACTGGGGGATGAACACCGATAAACTCATCTTT.

In its sample, this clone was seen a few times. This could be a read error, since a much larger clone is one nucleotide away. The same CDR3 also results from other DNA sequences found in this sample. The J gene is TRDJ1, the V gene TRDV1; no definite D call. Germline loops: CDR1 TSWWSYY, CDR2 QGS. Trimming left V 0 bases short and J 2 bases short, with 37 bases between. This CDR3 is built from 24 residues. This CDR3 is CALGELEVPIGVSRAAQVTDKLIF. CDR3 nucleotides: TGTGCTCTTGGGGAACTTGAAGTACCTATCGGGGTTTCGCGAGCGGCACAGGTTACCGATAAACTCATCTTT.

With respect to this clone: The sample contains more than one DNA sequence encoding this CDR3. The V and J genes are TRDV1 and TRDJ1; D tentatively reads TRDD2 or TRDD3 (9 bases each). The CDR3 sequence is 22 residues long. Looked up from germline, CDR1 is TSWWSYY and CDR2 is QGS. Trimming took off 0 bases at V and 8 bases at J, with 37 bases between the two ends. CDR3 DNA sequence: TGTGCTCTTGGGGAACTAGTTCGAACCTTCCTACGACGGGGGATACCCAACCGAAAACTCATCTTT. Its protein is CALGELVRTFLRRGIPNRKLIF.

Concerning this clone: TCRdb pairs this DNA with a much larger clone's protein that differs at residue 10, likely a read error; the protein shown was translated from the DNA. V and J are TRDV1 and TRDJ1, with a weak D call TRDD2 (6 bases). Trimming pared 6 bases from V and 0 bases from J, leaving 26 bases between. Germline V lookup: CDR1 TSWWSYY, CDR2 QGS. CDR3 length: 19 amino acids. CDR3 sequence: CALGTGILQSGRYTDKLIF. CDR3 nucleotide sequence: TGTGCTCTTGGTACCGGGATCCTACAAAGTGGGCGCTACACCGATAAACTCATCTTT.

Turning to this clone: A much larger clone is a single base away; this may be a read error. The sample has other DNA sequences that encode this CDR3 too. The rearrangement uses TRDV1 and TRDJ1; D tentatively reads TRDD2 or TRDD3 (6 bases each). The germline V gene encodes CDR1 TSWWSYY and CDR2 QGS. CDR3 size: 20 residues. Here the CDR3 reads CALGTAFHNLGARGTDKLIF. CDR3 nucleotides: TGTGCCCTTGGGACGGCCTTCCATAACTTGGGGGCTCGCGGGACCGATAAACTCATCTTT.

This clone counts as medium-sized. Other nucleotide sequences in the sample specify the same CDR3. V gene TRDV1 combines with J gene TRDJ1, with TRDD3 identical over 11 bases. The CDR3 extends over 20 amino acids. Trimming at V came to 4 bases and at J to 2 bases, leaving 18 bases not matched to a gene. Germline loops: CDR1 TSWWSYY, CDR2 QGS. CDR3 nucleotide sequence: TGTGCTCTTGGGGGTCGGACCCGTCCTGGCTGGGGGATACAGACCGATAAACTCATCTTT. It yields the protein CALGGRTRPGWGIQTDKLIF.

This clone was seen many times. The chain carries TRDV1 and TRDJ1; 7 bases agree with TRDD3. V gave up 4 bases and J gave up 0 bases; unmatched junction bases: 11. Germline V gene data show CDR1 as TSWWSYY and CDR2 as QGS. This CDR3 spans 17 amino acids. The CDR3: CALGGRVPGGYTDKLIF. The CDR3 DNA reads as TGTGCTCTTGGGGGCCGGGTTCCCGGGGGATACACCGATAAACTCATCTTT.

In the case of this clone: It is likely a read error: a sequence one base away is far more abundant. The V gene is TRDV1, the J gene TRDJ1, with 9 bases fitting TRDD2. This CDR3 contains 18 residues. The J segment lost 1 base and the V segment lost 0 bases, leaving 9 bases of the junction unmatched. Per germline, CDR1 TSWWSYY and CDR2 QGS. The CDR3 region is CALGELLPTTIATDKLIF. The CDR3 bases are TGTGCTCTTGGGGAACTCCTTCCTACGACGATAGCCACCGATAAACTCATCTTT.

About this clone itself: This DNA's translation and the protein TCRdb lists, from a much larger clone, do not match at residue 8, likely due to a read error; the protein shown is translated from the DNA. The chain links TRDV1 to TRDJ1; D not certain. The V end lost 0 bases, the J end lost 8 bases, and 19 bases lay between the germline ends. The CDR3 consists of 16 residues. Looked up from germline, CDR1 is TSWWSYY and CDR2 is QGS. The CDR3 region is CALGELGPGLESKLIF. Written as DNA, the CDR3 is TGTGCTCTTGGGGAACTGGGGCCCGGGTTAGAGTCCAAACTCATCTTT.

This clone occurred a few times. A far larger clone is just one base off, so this is likely a read error. The V call is TRDV1, the J call TRDJ1, with D possibly being TRDD3 (6 bases). Germline V gene data show CDR1 as TSWWSYY and CDR2 as QGS. This CDR3 is 23 amino acids long. V was trimmed by 3 bases and J by 1 base, leaving 36 bases between them. CDR3 in amino acids: CALGERVPPHSRGRRGITDKLIF. The CDR3 DNA reads as TGTGCTCTTGGGGAGAGGGTTCCCCCTCATTCTCGGGGGAGACGCGGAATCACCGATAAACTCATCTTT.

Regarding this clone: A far larger clone is one base from this, pointing to a likely read error. Other DNA sequences in the sample encode the same CDR3. V gene TRDV1 combines with J gene TRDJ1; 7 bases map to TRDD3. Losses at the gene ends were 2 bases for V and 0 bases for J; bases not matched to a gene: 36. The CDR3 has 26 residues. The germline V gene has CDR1 TSWWSYY and CDR2 QGS. This CDR3 is CALGELGPEPRDTRFGPFRNTDKLIF. The DNA of the CDR3 is TGTGCTCTTGGGGAATTGGGGCCCGAGCCGAGGGATACACGGTTCGGCCCGTTCCGGAACACCGATAAACTCATCTTT.

About this clone: This may be a read error: a much more frequent sequence differs by one nucleotide. Other DNA sequences in this specimen translate into the identical CDR3. This chain joins TRDV1 and TRDJ1; D tentatively reads TRDD2 or TRDD3 (6 bases each). Germline CDR1 reads TSWWSYY; CDR2 reads QGS. This CDR3 has 20 amino acids. The ends were cut back, 7 bases at V and 3 bases at J, with 33 bases in the middle. The CDR3 here is CALVQTSFGGYRSMADKLIF. The CDR3 nucleotides read TGTGCTCTTGTACAAACTTCCTTTGGTGGATACCGGTCAATGGCCGATAAACTCATCTTT.

The sample holds a few counts of this clone. A read error likely explains this, since a far larger clone differs by one base. This sequence joins TRDV2 and TRDJ3; D is possibly TRDD3 (6 bases). Germline assignment: CDR1 GEAIGNYY and CDR2 EKD. The CDR3 extends over 19 amino acids. The DNA of the CDR3 is TGTGCCTGTGTCGACGGGGGGGAGTACAGCTCCTGGGACGCCCGACAGATGTTTTTC. It is translated as CACVDGGEYSSWDARQMFF.

In the case of this clone: The junction shows a germline mismatch at one end, possibly a read error. At the DNA level, this CDR3 is encoded by other sequences in the same sample as well. The V call is TRDV1, the J call TRDJ1, with 11 bases that match TRDD3. This CDR3 comprises 18 residues. In germline, CDR1 is TSWWSYY, CDR2 QGS. The CDR3 here is CALGGDGGYAPYTDKLIF. CDR3 DNA sequence: TGTGCTCTTGGGGGGGATGGGGGATACGCCCCTTACACCGATAAGCTCATCTTT.

By its share, this clone is medium-sized (0.01 to 0.1%). The V and J genes are TRDV1 and TRDJ1; D not resolved. Germline lookup yields CDR1 TSWWSYY and CDR2 QGS. The V and J ends lost 4 bases and 4 bases respectively, with 40 bases between them. There are 23 residues in the CDR3. The CDR3 DNA follows: TGTGCTCTTGGGGGGTACCCCGATTACCTCGAACTTCGCAACCACCCTCGCAGCGATAAACTCATCTTT. It is translated as CALGGYPDYLELRNHPRSDKLIF.

Points on this clone: One base separates it from a far larger clone, so it is likely a read error. The V call is TRDV1, the J call TRDJ1; 10 nucleotides align to TRDD3. The V gene end was trimmed by 0 bases and the J gene end by 3 bases; junction bases not matched to a gene: 28. Germline CDR1 reads TSWWSYY; CDR2 reads QGS. This CDR3 has 24 amino acids. The CDR3 sequence is CALGELRPRPRVLGDRFSADKLIF. CDR3 sequence (DNA): TGTGCTCTTGGGGAACTTAGGCCGCGACCTAGGGTACTGGGGGATCGGTTTTCCGCCGATAAACTCATCTTT.